These T cell receptor beta chains were read from a single sample in a study of regulatory T cells in long-lasting Graves disease. One entry per CDR3 protein results from TCRdb running MiXCR on the multiplex PCR reads. The sample holds 350,000 to 450,000 distinct CDR3 sequences, approximately 16% seen once. These same data were also listed under a study on T cells in Graves' hyperthyroidism and ophthalmopathy.

The source material was peripheral blood mononuclear cells (PBMCs), sampled at new diagnosis, from a patient treated with antithyroid drugs. Receptors originate from a man aged 40-50 years with Graves disease. CDR3s include the opening cysteine and the closing phenylalanine or tryptophan. Clone size is stated in some rows and not others, as once, few, many or a class when expanded.

v_gene	abundance	CDR3aa
TRBV11-2	few	CASSRDRGQSPLHF
TRBV3-1	few	CASSQGRIQETQYF
TRBV18	many	CASSPSSGGLSYEQYF
TRBV20-1	many	CSAAVTGVGIDTQYF
TRBV27	many	CASRDPARYEQYF
TRBV27	many	CASSPPGGGWTTQYF
TRBV5-1	many	CASSLAGQPYEQYF
TRBV28	.	CASSSGDRETQYF
TRBV6-9	many	CASSYSGGRMNTEAFF
TRBV3-1	.	CASSPRDHYEQYF
TRBV20-1	.	CSARDRRAGGGELFF
TRBV5-1	many	CASSPTTGNYGYTF
TRBV2	few	CASSFRGWGQPQHF
TRBV9	.	CASSKRGGYTGELFF
TRBV6-2/TRBV6-3	.	CASSPAMGANVLTF
TRBV27	many	CASSLIGTDYGYTF
TRBV20-1	many	CSVSGISYNEQFF
TRBV3-1	many	CASSQYAGGKGNEQFF
TRBV2	many	CASKTGTQYNQPQHF
TRBV28	many	CASSPPTTEAFF
TRBV6-1	many	CAARRFSYEQYF
TRBV9	.	CASSVAGAEAFF
TRBV20-1	few	CSARDRLNTEAFF
TRBV5-1	many	CASQYEPRTYNEQFF
TRBV14	few	CASSQGQRTEAFF
TRBV28	many	CASSPEVNEQFF
TRBV30	.	CAWRTGPGAEQYF
TRBV6-2/TRBV6-3	.	CASSYSSRGKLVIYEQYF
TRBV20-1	.	CSANSGSSTDTQYF
TRBV11-2	.	CASSSPGTGNTEALF
TRBV7-3	many	CASSFEGYEQFF
TRBV27	few	CASSPYPPGQGMNTEAFF
TRBV24-1	many	CATSDRPGQGIGPPYEQYF
TRBV28	many	CASSRGDRESTEAFF
TRBV24-1	many	CATSDLGTPGVNEQFF
TRBV4-1	many	CASSQLGLLSTDTQYF
TRBV28	many	CASSPFGGPGANVLTF
TRBV7-8	few	CASSLSTYNEQFF
TRBV28	.	CASSLPWTSGGAYEQYF
TRBV20-1	many	CSARDRDRETQYF
TRBV5-5	.	CASSLETDRTQYF
TRBV5-6	many	CASSLSQANTGELFF
TRBV28	many	CASKDAEPYEQYF
TRBV5-1	many	CASSLGDASYEQYF
TRBV9	.	CASSVGINSNQPQHF
TRBV4-1	many	CASSQVRSYGYTF
TRBV7-2	many	CASSLWRANIQYF
TRBV12-3/TRBV12-4	many	CASSSPGVRADGETQYF
TRBV3-1	.	CASSPGTEVYGYTF
TRBV2	.	CASSGDHPEQYF
TRBV28	.	CASSARRGSYNSPLHF
TRBV4-3	few	CASSQGNGRLTNEKLFF